These 18 T cell receptor beta chains were all obtained from the same sample, sequenced in a study of blood T cell repertoires in COVID-19. Profiling relied on immunoSEQ multiplex PCR, and the TCRdb table lists in-frame clones only, not all of them. Found here are about 40,000 clones, approximately 83% of them singletons; the top ten hold nearly 25%. What was sequenced was peripheral blood. The receptors were gathered from a human donor with acute or convalescent COVID-19. The donor label of this sample is uncertain.

This rearrangement joins TRBV7-2 to TRBJ2-2; 10 nucleotides match TRBD1. In germline, CDR1 is SGHTA, CDR2 FQGNSA. The ends lost 5 bases at V and 5 bases at J; junction bases unmatched: 8. This CDR3 has 16 amino acids. DNA for the CDR3: TGTGCCAGCAGCAAAGCCGGGACAGGGGTAACCGGGGAGCTGTTTTTT. It codes for CASSKAGTGVTGELFF.

The V and J genes are TRBV6-6 and TRBJ2-1; D remains ambiguous. The V end lost 6 bases, the J end lost 4 bases, and 16 bases lay between the germline ends. Germline CDR1 MNHNY, CDR2 SVGAGI (reference sequence). This CDR3 has 15 residues. CDR3 amino acids: CASRTPGRSYNEQFF. The CDR3 bases are TGTGCCAGCAGAACTCCCGGCAGGTCTTACAATGAGCAGTTCTTC.

This clone was picked up one time. The gene calls are TRBV4-3 and TRBJ2-3; 10 nucleotides agree with TRBD2. The CDR3 sequence is 16 residues long. Trimming at V came to 4 bases and at J to 9 bases, leaving 13 bases not matched to a gene. In germline, CDR1 is LGHNA, CDR2 YSLEER. The CDR3 sequence: CASSPGTSAMLTTQYF. The DNA for the CDR3 is TGCGCCAGCAGCCCCGGGACTAGCGCAATGTTGACGACGCAGTATTTT.

The chain is built from TRBV4-1 and TRBJ2-7; TRBD1 agrees at 9 bases. Per germline, CDR1 MGHRA and CDR2 YSYEKL. The CDR3 extends over 14 amino acids. Losses at the gene ends were 1 base for V and 6 bases for J; bases not matched to a gene: 4. The CDR3 region has the DNA TGCGCCAGCAGCCAAGGACAGGGGGGACGCGAGCAGTACTTC. Translation: CASSQGQGGREQYF.

The rearrangement joins TRBV3-1 (or the pseudogene TRBV3-2) to TRBJ2-1, with D perhaps matching TRBD2 (5 bases). The CDR3 has 15 residues. Germline loops: CDR1 LGHDT, CDR2 YNNKEL (reference sequence). Trimming pared 4 bases from V and 1 base from J, leaving 11 bases between. The chain's CDR3 is CASSPVRGSYNEQFF. CDR3 bases: TGTGCCAGCAGCCCAGTGCGCGGGTCCTACAATGAGCAGTTCTTC.

The chain carries TRBV14 and TRBJ2-1; D is unclear. Germline CDR1 SGHDN, CDR2 FVKESK. V was shortened by 0 bases and J by 8 bases, with 11 bases between the two germline ends. CDR3 length: 14 amino acids. In DNA, the CDR3 is TGTGCCAGCAGCCAAGACTACCGTTCCGATGAGCAGTTCTTC. Translation: CASSQDYRSDEQFF.

The rearrangement joins TRBV7-2 to TRBJ2-3, with D hard to call. There are 18 residues in the CDR3. V lost 0 bases and J lost 2, with 18 bases in between. Germline assignment: CDR1 SGHTA and CDR2 FQGNSA. This chain's CDR3 is CASSLAWLGGRPTDTQYF. The CDR3 region has the DNA TGTGCCAGCAGCTTAGCGTGGTTAGGTGGCAGGCCCACAGATACGCAGTATTTT.

The sample holds one count of this clone. The J gene is TRBJ1-2, the V gene TRBV9; a possible D gene is TRBD1 (5 bases). CDR3 length: 15 amino acids. The V gene lost 6 bases and the J gene lost 1 base, with 16 bases spanning the gap. In germline, CDR1 is SGDLS, CDR2 YYNGEE. The CDR3: CASNPSGKINYGYTF. CDR3 sequence (DNA): TGTGCCAGCAACCCTTCAGGGAAAATTAACTATGGCTACACCTTC.

The gene calls are TRBV28 and TRBJ2-1; perhaps TRBD2 as D (5 bases). The CDR3 has 14 residues. Germline V gives CDR1 MDHEN, CDR2 SYDVKM. V lost 4 bases to trimming and J lost 10 bases, with 17 bases between them. The CDR3 loop is CASSSEGGTWEQFF. CDR3 DNA sequence: TGTGCCAGCAGTTCCGAAGGAGGAACATGGGAGCAGTTCTTC.

The chain recombines TRBV28 with TRBJ1-1; D possibly corresponds to TRBD1 (6 bases). CDR1 and CDR2 from the germline V gene are MDHEN and SYDVKM. Trimming took off 4 bases at V and 9 bases at J, with 27 bases between the two ends. This CDR3 has 17 residues. CDR3 in DNA: TGTGCCAGCAGTTCGATGACAGGTCCGAAATCAAACAACAAAGCTTTCTTT. It encodes CASSSMTGPKSNNKAFF.

The chain couples TRBV9 to TRBJ2-1, with 10 bases that match TRBD2. The CDR3 contains 16 residues. V gave up 3 bases and J gave up 4 bases; unmatched junction bases: 7. Germline V gives CDR1 SGDLS, CDR2 YYNGEE. The CDR3 nucleotides read TGTGCCAGCAGCGGGGGGACTAGCGAGATTTACAATGAGCAGTTCTTC. It encodes CASSGGTSEIYNEQFF.

V is TRBV27 and J is TRBJ2-7, with 10 bases aligning to TRBD2. Germline CDR1 and CDR2: MNHEY and SMNVEV (reference sequence). V gave up 3 bases and J gave up 3 bases; unmatched junction bases: 14. The length of the CDR3 is 18 residues. The CDR3 sequence: CASSFRLAGAFGRYEQYF. The CDR3 nucleotides read TGTGCCAGCAGTTTCAGGCTAGCGGGAGCATTCGGCCGCTACGAGCAGTACTTC.

The gene calls are TRBV5-4 and TRBJ2-2; TRBD1 aligns across 8 bases. The germline V gene has CDR1 SGHNT and CDR2 YYREEE (reference sequence). Losses at the gene ends were 3 bases for V and 3 bases for J; bases not matched to a gene: 4. The CDR3 sequence is 15 residues long. Written as DNA, the CDR3 is TGTGCCAGCAGCTCGACAGGGGTATACACCGGGGAGCTGTTTTTT. Protein: CASSSTGVYTGELFF.

This chain uses TRBV12-5 with TRBJ1-5, with TRBD1 matching over 8 bases. This CDR3 is 15 amino acids long. Trimming removed 2 bases from V and 7 bases from J; junction bases left unmatched: 7. The germline CDR1 and CDR2 sequences are LGHNT and FRNRAP. This CDR3 reads CASGLPTGGRQPQHF. The DNA for the CDR3 is TGTGCTAGTGGTTTGCCTACAGGGGGGAGGCAGCCCCAGCATTTT. Full variable domain (outside the CDR3, taken from reference TRBV12-5 and TRBJ1-5): DARVTQTPRHKVTEMGQEVTMRCQPILGHNTVFWYRQTMMQGLELLAYFRNRAPLDDSGMPKDRFSAEMPDATLATLKIQPSEPRDSAVYFCASGLPTGGRQPQHFGDGTRLSIL.

Only a few counts were recorded for this clone. This chain connects TRBV10-1 to TRBJ2-7; 14 nucleotides line up with TRBD2. The V gene end was trimmed by 5 bases and the J gene end by 3 bases; junction bases not matched to a gene: 3. This CDR3 region has 15 residues. Germline CDR1 and CDR2: WNHNN and SYGVQD (reference sequence). The CDR3 bases are TGCGCCAGCAGTCCTGGGACTAGCGGGAGCTACGAGCAGTACTTC. Translating gives CASSPGTSGSYEQYF.

The chain recombines TRBV6-5 with TRBJ1-1; 7 bases agree with TRBD1. V lost 6 bases, J lost 0 bases, and 4 bases stayed unmatched. CDR1 is MNHEY and CDR2 is SVGAGI in the germline V gene. This CDR3 has 14 amino acids. CDR3: CASRDRAMNTEAFF. CDR3 sequence (DNA): TGTGCCAGCAGAGACAGGGCTATGAACACTGAAGCTTTCTTT.

The V call is TRBV6-5, the J call TRBJ1-5; 12 positions agree with TRBD1. CDR3 length equals 15 residues. After removal of 6 bases from V and 6 bases from J, the junction contained 6 bases not matched to a gene. Germline-derived CDR1 and CDR2 are MNHEY and SVGAGI. The CDR3 coding sequence is TGTGCCAGCAGGGGACAGGGGGCGAGTAGTCAGCCCCAGCATTTT. This codes for CASRGQGASSQPQHF.

This sequence joins TRBV24-1 and TRBJ1-2, with D unresolved. Between the trimmed V and J ends, which lost 0 bases and 3 bases, there was a span of 7 bases. Per the germline V gene, CDR1 is KGHDR and CDR2 is SFDVKD. The CDR3 runs 14 residues. CDR3 sequence reads: CATSDLSVYYGYTF. As DNA, the CDR3 is TGTGCCACCAGTGATTTGTCGGTATACTATGGCTACACCTTC.